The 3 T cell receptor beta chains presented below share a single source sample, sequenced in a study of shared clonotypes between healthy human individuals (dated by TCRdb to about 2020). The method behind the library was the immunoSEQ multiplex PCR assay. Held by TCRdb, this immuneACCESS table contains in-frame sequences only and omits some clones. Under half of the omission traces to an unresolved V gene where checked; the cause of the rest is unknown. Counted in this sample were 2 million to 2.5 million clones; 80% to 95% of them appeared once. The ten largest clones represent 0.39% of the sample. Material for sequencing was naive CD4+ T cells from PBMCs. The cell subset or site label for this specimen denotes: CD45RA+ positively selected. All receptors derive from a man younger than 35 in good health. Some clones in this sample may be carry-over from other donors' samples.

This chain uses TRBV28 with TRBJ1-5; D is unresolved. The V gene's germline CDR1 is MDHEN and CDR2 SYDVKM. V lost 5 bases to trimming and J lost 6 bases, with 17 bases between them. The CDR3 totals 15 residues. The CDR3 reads CASSPLSGRFQPQHF. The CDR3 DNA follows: TGTGCCAGCAGTCCGTTGTCGGGGAGGTTTCAGCCCCAGCATTTT.

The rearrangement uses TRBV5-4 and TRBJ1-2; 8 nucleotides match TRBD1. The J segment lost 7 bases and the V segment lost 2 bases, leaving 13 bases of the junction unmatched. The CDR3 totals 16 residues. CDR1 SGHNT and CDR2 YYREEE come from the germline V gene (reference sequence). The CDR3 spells CASSLIPGTGIGGYTF. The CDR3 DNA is TGTGCCAGCAGCTTAATTCCCGGGACAGGTATCGGTGGCTACACCTTC.

CDR3 DNA: TGTGCCAGCAGCTTAGCGGAGGTTTCCTACGAGCAGTACTTC. It translates to CASSLAEVSYEQYF. The V and J genes are TRBV7-8 and TRBJ2-7; D might be TRBD2 (5 bases). V lost 0 bases, J lost 1 base, and 7 bases lay in between. The V gene's germline CDR1 is SGHVS and CDR2 FQNEAQ. The CDR3 is 14 amino acids.